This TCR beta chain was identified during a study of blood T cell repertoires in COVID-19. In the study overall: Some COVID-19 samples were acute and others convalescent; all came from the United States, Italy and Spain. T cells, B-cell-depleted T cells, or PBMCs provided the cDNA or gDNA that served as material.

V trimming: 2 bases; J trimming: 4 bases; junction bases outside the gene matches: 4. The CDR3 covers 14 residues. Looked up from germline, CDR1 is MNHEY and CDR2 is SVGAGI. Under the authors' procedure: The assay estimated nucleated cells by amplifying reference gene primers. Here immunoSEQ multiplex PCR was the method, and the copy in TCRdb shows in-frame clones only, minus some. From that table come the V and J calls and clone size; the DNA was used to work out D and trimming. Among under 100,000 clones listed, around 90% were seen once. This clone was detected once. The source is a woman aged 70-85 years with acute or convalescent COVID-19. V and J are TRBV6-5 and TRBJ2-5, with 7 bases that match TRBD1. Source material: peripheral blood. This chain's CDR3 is CASSYGTARETQYF. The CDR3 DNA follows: TGTGCCAGCAGTTACGGGACAGCTAGAGAGACCCAGTACTTC.